The clone carrying this TCR beta chain occurred many times. The CDR3 consists of 14 residues. J gave up 5 bases and V 4 bases, and 3 bases lay outside the gene matches. Germline CDR1 MNHEY, CDR2 SVGEGT. This sample stems from a study of T cells after yellow fever vaccination. TCRdb re-called the 5' RACE reads with MiXCR, one entry per CDR3 protein. The sample consists of over 250,000 distinct CDR3 sequences, 4.1% of them appearing once. This chain connects TRBV6-2 or TRBV6-3 to TRBJ2-4, with TRBD1 identical over 9 bases. This clonotype originated in a man between 18 and 35 years old who received the YFV17D yellow fever vaccine. The sample was PBMCs, taken 5 days after the yellow fever booster vaccination. The CDR3: CASSLQGAQNIQYF. DNA for the CDR3: TGTGCCAGCAGTTTACAGGGGGCCCAAAACATTCAGTACTTC.